A selection of T cell receptor beta chains follows, all from one sample in a study of blood T cell repertoires in COVID-19. Generated by immunoSEQ multiplex PCR, the TCRdb table keeps only in-frame clones and is missing some. The repertoire holds about 95,000 clones, about 90% seen once, with about 3.9% in the top ten. The sequenced material came from peripheral blood. Receptor source: a woman aged 45 to 65 in a cohort sampled during active COVID-19. Each CDR3 is given with its conserved first and last residue. Each record gives: D gene, clone size, V gene, J gene, CDR3 protein, CDR3 DNA. The D gene is left open where the match is weak. Clone size is given for some rows only: seen once, a few or many times, or a class if the clone is expanded.

.	.	TRBV28	TRBJ2-7	CASEQTSSYEQYF	TGTGCCAGCGAACAGACCAGCTCCTACGAGCAGTACTTC
.	.	TRBV19	TRBJ1-1	CASSAAGAPNTEAFF	TGTGCCAGTAGTGCAGCAGGGGCTCCAAACACTGAAGCTTTCTTT
.	.	TRBV5-4	TRBJ1-1	CASSLRQDGLKAFF	TGTGCCAGCAGCTTGCGCCAGGACGGACTTAAAGCTTTCTTT
TRBD2	.	TRBV27	TRBJ2-3	CASRSASGTDTQYF	TGTGCCAGCAGGTCCGCTAGCGGGACAGATACGCAGTATTTT
.	.	TRBV19	TRBJ1-4	CASSIEGGTNEKLFF	TGTGCCAGTAGTATAGAGGGGGGGACTAATGAAAAACTGTTTTTT
.	.	TRBV3-1/TRBV3-2	TRBJ1-3	CASSQERTTGNTIYF	TGTGCCAGCAGCCAAGAACGGACAACGGGAAACACCATATATTTT
TRBD2	.	TRBV6-5	TRBJ2-7	CASRQFTGGHYEQYF	TGTGCCAGCAGACAATTCACGGGAGGCCACTACGAGCAGTACTTC
TRBD1	.	TRBV7-9	TRBJ1-2	CASSLPGGYGYTF	TGTGCCAGCAGCTTACCAGGGGGCTATGGCTACACCTTC
.	.	TRBV9	TRBJ2-3	CASSVGSGGTDTQYF	TGTGCCAGCAGCGTAGGTTCGGGGGGCACAGATACGCAGTATTTT
.	.	TRBV5-1	TRBJ2-3	CASSRSTDTQYF	TGCGCCAGCAGCCGTAGCACAGATACGCAGTATTTT
.	.	TRBV5-4	TRBJ1-1	CASSLGESRFVAFF	TGTGCCAGCAGCTTGGGAGAGTCTCGCTTTGTGGCTTTCTTT
TRBD1	.	TRBV28	TRBJ1-1	CASSGTGMNTEAFF	TGTGCCAGCAGTGGGACAGGGATGAACACTGAAGCTTTCTTT
.	.	TRBV6-5	TRBJ2-7	CASSRERQAYEQYF	TGTGCCAGCAGCCGCGAACGACAAGCCTACGAGCAGTACTTC
TRBD1	.	TRBV6-5	TRBJ2-5	CASRQGAGETQYF	TGTGCCAGCAGACAGGGGGCAGGAGAGACCCAGTACTTC
TRBD1	.	TRBV6-6	TRBJ2-7	CASSYQGATSYEQYF	TGTGCCAGCAGTTACCAGGGGGCAACCTCCTACGAGCAGTACTTC
TRBD1	.	TRBV10-3	TRBJ2-1	CAISDRGRGINEQFF	TGTGCCATCAGTGACCGCGGCAGGGGGATAAATGAGCAGTTCTTC
.	.	TRBV6-2/TRBV6-3	TRBJ2-7	CASSPLPGQGSTGQYF	TGTGCCAGCAGTCCCTTACCGGGCCAAGGGAGCACGGGGCAGTACTTC
TRBD1	.	TRBV5-1	TRBJ2-6	CASSPQGQGATGANVLTF	TGCGCCAGCAGCCCGCAAGGACAGGGGGCAACTGGGGCCAACGTCCTGACTTTC
.	.	TRBV18	TRBJ1-4	CASSPEQGNEKLFF	TGTGCCAGCTCACCAGAACAGGGTAATGAAAAACTGTTTTTT
.	once	TRBV5-1	TRBJ2-7	CASSLDNSYEQYF	TGCGCCAGCAGCTTGGACAACTCCTACGAGCAGTACTTC
.	.	TRBV5-1	TRBJ2-5	CASKSGEETQYF	TGCGCCAGCAAATCGGGGGAAGAGACCCAGTACTTC
TRBD2	.	TRBV4-1	TRBJ2-1	CASSQEPSGASSYNEQFF	TGCGCCAGCAGCCAAGAGCCTAGCGGGGCCAGTTCCTACAATGAGCAGTTCTTC
.	.	TRBV6-5	TRBJ2-2	CASSYPGPGGTGELFF	TGTGCCAGCAGTTACCCCGGGCCCGGAGGGACCGGGGAGCTGTTTTTT